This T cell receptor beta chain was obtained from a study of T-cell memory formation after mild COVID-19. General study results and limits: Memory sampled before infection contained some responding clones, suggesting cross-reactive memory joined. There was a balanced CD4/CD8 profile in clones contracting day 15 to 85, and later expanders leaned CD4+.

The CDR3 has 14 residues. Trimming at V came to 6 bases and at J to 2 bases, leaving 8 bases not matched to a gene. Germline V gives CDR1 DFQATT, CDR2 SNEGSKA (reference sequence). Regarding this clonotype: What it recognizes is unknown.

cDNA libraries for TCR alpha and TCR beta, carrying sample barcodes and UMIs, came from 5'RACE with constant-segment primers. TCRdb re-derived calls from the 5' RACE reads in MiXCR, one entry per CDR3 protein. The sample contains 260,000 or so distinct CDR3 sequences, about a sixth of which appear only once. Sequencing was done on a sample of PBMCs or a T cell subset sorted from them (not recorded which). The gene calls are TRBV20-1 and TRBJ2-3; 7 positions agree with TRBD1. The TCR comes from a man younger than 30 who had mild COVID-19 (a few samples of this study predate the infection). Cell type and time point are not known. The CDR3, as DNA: TGCAGTGCGTCAACAGGGGTCTACACAGATACGCAGTATTTT. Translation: CSASTGVYTDTQYF.